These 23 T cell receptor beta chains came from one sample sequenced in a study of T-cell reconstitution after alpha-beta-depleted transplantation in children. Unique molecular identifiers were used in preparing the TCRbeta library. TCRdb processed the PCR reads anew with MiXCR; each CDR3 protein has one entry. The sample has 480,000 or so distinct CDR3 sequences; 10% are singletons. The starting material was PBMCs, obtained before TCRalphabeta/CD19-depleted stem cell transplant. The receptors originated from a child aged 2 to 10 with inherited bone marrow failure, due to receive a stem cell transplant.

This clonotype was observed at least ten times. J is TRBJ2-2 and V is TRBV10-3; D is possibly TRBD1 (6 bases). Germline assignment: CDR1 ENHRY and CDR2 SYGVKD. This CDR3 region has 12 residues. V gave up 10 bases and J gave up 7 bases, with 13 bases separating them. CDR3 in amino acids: CATLKQGGELFF. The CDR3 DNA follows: TGTGCCACCCTAAAACAGGGCGGGGAGCTGTTTTTT.

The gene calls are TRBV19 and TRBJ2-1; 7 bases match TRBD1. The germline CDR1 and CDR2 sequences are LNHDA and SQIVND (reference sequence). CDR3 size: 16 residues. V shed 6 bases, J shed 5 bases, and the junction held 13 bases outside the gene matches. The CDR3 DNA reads TGTGCCAGTAGCGGAGCTACCGGGACAGATAACAATGAGCAGTTCTTC. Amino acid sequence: CASSGATGTDNNEQFF.

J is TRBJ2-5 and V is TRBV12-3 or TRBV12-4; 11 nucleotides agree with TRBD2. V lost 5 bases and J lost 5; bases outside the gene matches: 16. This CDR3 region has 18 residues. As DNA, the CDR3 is TGTGCCAGCAGTCCCCGGACTAGCGGGCGCGTCGCGGGGGAGACCCAGTACTTC. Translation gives CASSPRTSGRVAGETQYF.

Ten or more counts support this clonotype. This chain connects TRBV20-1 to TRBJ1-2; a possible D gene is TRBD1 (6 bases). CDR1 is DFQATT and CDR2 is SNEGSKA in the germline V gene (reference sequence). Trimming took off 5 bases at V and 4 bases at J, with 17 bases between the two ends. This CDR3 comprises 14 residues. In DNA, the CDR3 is TGCAGTGCTGGATTTGGGGGGGCGGGCTATGGCTACACCTTC. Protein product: CSAGFGGAGYGYTF.

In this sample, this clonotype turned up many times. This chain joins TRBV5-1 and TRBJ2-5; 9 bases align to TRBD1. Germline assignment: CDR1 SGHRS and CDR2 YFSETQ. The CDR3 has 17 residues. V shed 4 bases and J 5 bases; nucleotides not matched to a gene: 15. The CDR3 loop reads CASSSASWTGARETQYF. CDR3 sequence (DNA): TGCGCCAGCAGCAGTGCCTCCTGGACAGGGGCGAGGGAGACCCAGTACTTC.

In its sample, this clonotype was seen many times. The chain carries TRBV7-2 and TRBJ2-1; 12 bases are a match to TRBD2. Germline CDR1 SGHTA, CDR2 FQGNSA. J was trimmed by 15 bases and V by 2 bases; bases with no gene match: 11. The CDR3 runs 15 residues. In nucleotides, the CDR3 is TGTGCCAGCAGCTTAAAGACTAGCGGGGGAGGACGGCCGTTCTTC. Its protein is CASSLKTSGGGRPFF.

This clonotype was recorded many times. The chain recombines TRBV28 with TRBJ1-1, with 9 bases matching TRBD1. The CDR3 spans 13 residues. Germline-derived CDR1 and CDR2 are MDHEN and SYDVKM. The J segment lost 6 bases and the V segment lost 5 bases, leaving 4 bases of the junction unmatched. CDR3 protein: CASSITGGAEAFF. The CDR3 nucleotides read TGTGCCAGCAGTATCACAGGGGGCGCTGAAGCTTTCTTT.

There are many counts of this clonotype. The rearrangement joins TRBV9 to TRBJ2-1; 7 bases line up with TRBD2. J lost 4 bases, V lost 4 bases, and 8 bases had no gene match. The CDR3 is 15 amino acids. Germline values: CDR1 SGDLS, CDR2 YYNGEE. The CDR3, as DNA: TGTGCCAGCAGCACACGACTAGCAGAATACAATGAGCAGTTCTTC. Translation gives CASSTRLAEYNEQFF.

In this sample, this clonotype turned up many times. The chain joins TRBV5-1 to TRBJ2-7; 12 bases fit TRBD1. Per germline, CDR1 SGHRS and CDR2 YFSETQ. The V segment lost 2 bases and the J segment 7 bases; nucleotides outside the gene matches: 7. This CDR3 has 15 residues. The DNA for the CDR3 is TGCGCCAGCAGCTTACTGGGACAGGGGGCTGGGGAGCAGTACTTC. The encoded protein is CASSLLGQGAGEQYF.

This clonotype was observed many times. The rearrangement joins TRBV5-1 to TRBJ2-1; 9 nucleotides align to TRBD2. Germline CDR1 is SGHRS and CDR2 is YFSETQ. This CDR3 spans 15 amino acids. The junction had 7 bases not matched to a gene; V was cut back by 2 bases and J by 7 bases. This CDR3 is CASSFLAGHANEQFF. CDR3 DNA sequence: TGCGCCAGCAGCTTCCTAGCGGGACATGCGAATGAGCAGTTCTTC.

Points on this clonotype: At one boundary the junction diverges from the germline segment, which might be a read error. This CDR3 reads CATSRSSYEQYF. In DNA, the CDR3 is TGTGCCACCAGTCGGAGCTCCTACGAGCAGTACTTC. This chain joins TRBV2 and TRBJ2-7; D is unclear. The CDR3 has 12 residues. Per germline, CDR1 SNHLY and CDR2 FYNNEI.

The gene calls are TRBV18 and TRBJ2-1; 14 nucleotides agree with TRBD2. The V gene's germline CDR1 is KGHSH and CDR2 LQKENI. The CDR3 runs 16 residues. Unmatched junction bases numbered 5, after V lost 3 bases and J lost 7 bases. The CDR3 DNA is TGTGCCAGCTCACCGCCGGGACTAGCGGGAGAGAATGAGCAGTTCTTC. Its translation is CASSPPGLAGENEQFF.

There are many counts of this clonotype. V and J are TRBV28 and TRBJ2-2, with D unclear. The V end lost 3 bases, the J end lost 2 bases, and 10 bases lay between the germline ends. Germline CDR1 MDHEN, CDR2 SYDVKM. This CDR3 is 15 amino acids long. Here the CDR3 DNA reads TGTGCCAGCAGTTTCCCTGCCTTCAACACCGGGGAGCTGTTTTTT. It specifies CASSFPAFNTGELFF.

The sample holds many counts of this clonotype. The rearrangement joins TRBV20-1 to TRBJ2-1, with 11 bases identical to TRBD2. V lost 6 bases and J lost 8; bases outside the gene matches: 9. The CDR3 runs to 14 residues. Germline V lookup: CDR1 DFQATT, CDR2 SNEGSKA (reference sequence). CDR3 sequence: CSAPLAGGGDEQFF. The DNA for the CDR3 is TGCAGTGCACCCCTAGCGGGAGGCGGGGATGAGCAGTTCTTC.

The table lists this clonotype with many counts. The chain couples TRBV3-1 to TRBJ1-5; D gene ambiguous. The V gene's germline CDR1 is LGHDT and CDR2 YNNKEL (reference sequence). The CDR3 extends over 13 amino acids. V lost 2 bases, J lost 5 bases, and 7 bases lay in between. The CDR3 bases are TGTGCCAGCAGCCAACTTAGTGATCAGCCCCAGCATTTT. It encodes CASSQLSDQPQHF.

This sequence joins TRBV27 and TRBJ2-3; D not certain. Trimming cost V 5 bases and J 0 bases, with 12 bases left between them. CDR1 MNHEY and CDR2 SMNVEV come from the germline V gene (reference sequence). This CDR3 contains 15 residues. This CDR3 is CASSPGGYSTDTQYF. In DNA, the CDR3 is TGTGCCAGCAGTCCCGGCGGTTATAGCACAGATACGCAGTATTTT.

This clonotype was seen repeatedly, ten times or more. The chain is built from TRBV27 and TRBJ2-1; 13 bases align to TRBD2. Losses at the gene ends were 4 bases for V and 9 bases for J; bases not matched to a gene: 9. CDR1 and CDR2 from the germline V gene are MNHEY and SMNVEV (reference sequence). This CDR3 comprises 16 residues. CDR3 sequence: CASSSLTSGRALEQFF. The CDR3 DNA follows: TGTGCCAGCAGTTCCCTTACTAGCGGGAGGGCCCTTGAGCAGTTCTTC.

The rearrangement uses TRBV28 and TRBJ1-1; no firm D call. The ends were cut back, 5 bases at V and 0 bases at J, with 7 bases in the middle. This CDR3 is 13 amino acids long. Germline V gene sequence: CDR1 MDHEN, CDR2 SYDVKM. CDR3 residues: CASSITMNTEAFF. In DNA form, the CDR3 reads TGTGCCAGCAGTATAACAATGAACACTGAAGCTTTCTTT.

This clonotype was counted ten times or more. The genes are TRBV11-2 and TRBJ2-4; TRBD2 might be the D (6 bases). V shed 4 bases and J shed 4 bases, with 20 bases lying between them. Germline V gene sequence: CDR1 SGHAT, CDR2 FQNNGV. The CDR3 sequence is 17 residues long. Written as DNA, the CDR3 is TGTGCCAGCAGCTCCTATCCCCAAACCGGGAGAAAAAACATTCAGTACTTC. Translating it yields CASSSYPQTGRKNIQYF.

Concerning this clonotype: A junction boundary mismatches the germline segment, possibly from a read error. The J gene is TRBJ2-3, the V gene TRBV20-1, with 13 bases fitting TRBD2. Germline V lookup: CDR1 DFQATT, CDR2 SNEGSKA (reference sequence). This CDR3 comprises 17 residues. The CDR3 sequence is CCARSIGLAGVLDTQYF. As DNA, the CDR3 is TGCTGTGCTAGATCCATAGGACTAGCGGGAGTTTTAGATACGCAGTATTTT.

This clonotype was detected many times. The CDR3 DNA reads as TGTGCCAGCAGCGGGCGGGAGCCAGATACGCAGTATTTT. Translating gives CASSGREPDTQYF. This chain connects TRBV9 to TRBJ2-3; 7 positions agree with TRBD2. V lost 3 bases to trimming and J lost 4 bases; unmatched junction nucleotides: 2. Per germline, CDR1 SGDLS and CDR2 YYNGEE. The CDR3 length is 13 residues.

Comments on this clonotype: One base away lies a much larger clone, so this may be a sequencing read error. DNA for the CDR3: TGTGCCAGCACGGGCGATCTAAGCTCCTACAATGAGCAGTTCTTC. Protein product: CASTGDLSSYNEQFF. The rearrangement links TRBV6-2 or TRBV6-3 to TRBJ2-1; D unclear. Germline V CDR1 and CDR2: MNHEY, SVGEGT. V dropped 7 bases and J dropped 0 bases, with 13 bases sitting between them. CDR3 length equals 15 residues.

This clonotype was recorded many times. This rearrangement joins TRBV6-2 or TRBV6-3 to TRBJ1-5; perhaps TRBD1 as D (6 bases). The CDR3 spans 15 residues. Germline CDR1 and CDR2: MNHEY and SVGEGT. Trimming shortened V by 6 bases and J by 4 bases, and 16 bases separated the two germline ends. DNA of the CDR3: TGTGCCAGCAGCTATACAGGGACGGGAAATCAGCCCCAGCATTTT. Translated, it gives CASSYTGTGNQPQHF.